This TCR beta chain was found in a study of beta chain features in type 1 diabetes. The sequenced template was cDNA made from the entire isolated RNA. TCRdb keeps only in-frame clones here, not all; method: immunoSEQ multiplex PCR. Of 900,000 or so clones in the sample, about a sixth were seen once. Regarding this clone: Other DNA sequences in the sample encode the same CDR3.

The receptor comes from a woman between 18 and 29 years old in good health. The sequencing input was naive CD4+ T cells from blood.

CDR3 coding DNA: TGTGCCAGCAGCCCCGGCACAGATACGCAGTATTTT. Its protein product is CASSPGTDTQYF. This chain joins TRBV5-5 and TRBJ2-3; no definite D call. Per germline, CDR1 SGHKS and CDR2 YYEKEE (reference sequence). The CDR3 runs 12 residues. V lost 4 bases, J lost 1 base, and 4 bases lay in between.